This T cell receptor beta chain comes out of a study of early T cells in non-severe SARS-CoV-2 infection. This clonotype has a count of ten or more. Tagging with unique molecular identifiers was applied to individual cDNA molecules. TCRdb reanalysed the 5' RACE reads using MiXCR and keeps one entry per CDR3 protein. This table holds 60,000 to 70,000 distinct CDR3 sequences, about 6% found once. The germline CDR1 and CDR2 sequences are KGHDR and SFDVKD. Trimming shortened V by 1 base and J by 8 bases, and 8 bases separated the two germline ends. The CDR3 extends over 13 amino acids. This chain links TRBV24-1 with TRBJ2-1; no definite D call. This TCR derives from an adult who was a healthcare worker with PCR-confirmed SARS-CoV-2 infection or an uninfected control (not recorded which). The sample in question was whole blood, obtained at baseline. CDR3 sequence: CATSDFALDEQFF. The DNA for the CDR3 is TGTGCCACCAGTGATTTCGCTCTCGATGAGCAGTTCTTC.